This is a list of T cell receptor beta chains from one sample in a study of T cell repertoires in cytomegalovirus infection. TCRdb used MiXCR to reprocess the reads, holding one entry per CDR3 protein. Here the sample spans some 160,000 distinct CDR3 sequences, approximately 17% being singletons. The sequenced sample consisted of CD8+ T cells from PBMCs. These receptor sequences come from a human donor in good health (CMV status not recorded). Some clones in this sample may be carry-over from other donors' samples. The conserved cysteine and the conserved F or W are not part of the CDR3 here.

V gene,CDR3 protein
TRBV28,ASSLGAGGPYNEQF
TRBV5-3,ATSIKYNEQF
TRBV7-8,ASGTASYEQY
TRBV11-2,ASSSRGTHKNIQY
TRBV15,ATSPRGSSYNEQF
TRBV11-3,ASSPGSTNEQY
TRBV7-9,ASSILAPGGNEQF
TRBV28,ASSIITTADTQY
TRBV30,AWSVNEGQPQH
TRBV28,ASSLHRDLGDYGYT
TRBV28,ASSPTGGFQETQY
TRBV20-1,SAREYSYEQY
TRBV2,ASSERTSGTDTQY
TRBV6-6,ASNTLAGTTYNEQF
TRBV7-2,ASSYTLAEPRGVRETQY
TRBV20-1,SARGNRGEVTGELF
TRBV7-2,ASSRRPGAKTEAF
TRBV28,ASSAFGGGSLAETQY
TRBV7-3,ASSPSGSFNNEQF
TRBV7-2,ASSLAASAYEQY
TRBV12-3/TRBV12-4,ASSFAASYNEQF
TRBV7-9,ASSTGLPSGNTIY
TRBV6-6,ASSAGGAGEQY
TRBV6-2/TRBV6-3,ASSYAGGSYEQY
TRBV7-8,ASSEYGGAQETQY